This note documents a single TCR beta chain sequence. Antigen: not known. The sample comes from a study of CD4 T cells in relation to SARS-CoV-2 and coronaviruses. Overall study context: After around 10 days of antigen culture, PBMC TCR beta CDR3s were sequenced. Controls used an HIV-1 Nef peptide pool or no peptide.

The method was immunoSEQ multiplex PCR; TCRdb's version includes in-frame clones alone and lacks a portion of them. Here the sample spans some 28,000 clones, 74% being singletons. Study-level points and caveats: Each donor contributed either pre-pandemic or post-infection samples, not both.

The unexposed donors gave CD4+ T cells in about 2010-2019, prior to COVID-19. Isolation of CD4+ T cells took place after nine to ten days in culture. The TCR was taken from a human donor in good health. The sample consisted of CD4+ T cells from PBMCs, cultured in vitro.

The CDR3: CSVVRQGMWEQYF. The CDR3 DNA reads as TGCAGCGTTGTCCGTCAGGGGATGTGGGAGCAGTACTTC. The V call is TRBV29-1, the J call TRBJ2-7; D might be TRBD1 (6 bases). The germline V and J ends were trimmed by 4 bases and 7 bases, with 17 bases remaining between them. Per germline, CDR1 SQVTM and CDR2 ANQGSEA. The CDR3 consists of 13 residues.